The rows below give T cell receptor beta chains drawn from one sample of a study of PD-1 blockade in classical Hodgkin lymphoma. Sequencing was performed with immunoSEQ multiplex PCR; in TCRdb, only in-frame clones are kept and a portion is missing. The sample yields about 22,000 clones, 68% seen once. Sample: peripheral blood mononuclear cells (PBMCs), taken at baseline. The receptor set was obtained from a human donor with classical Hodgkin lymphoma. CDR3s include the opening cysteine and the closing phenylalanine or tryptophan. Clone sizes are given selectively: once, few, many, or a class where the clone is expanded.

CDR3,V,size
CASSPGTGQKTQYF,TRBV7-7,.
CASSLPGAVNEQYF,TRBV28,.
CSLRVNTEAFF,TRBV29-1,.
CASSLDGNYGYTF,TRBV5-1,.
CASAPGQTDSGNTIYF,TRBV28,once
CASSFGTYSGNTIYF,TRBV5-8,.
CASSEGYNEKLFF,TRBV6-1,.
CASRTGAPLSGYTF,TRBV28,.
CAWTYPSNRGTEAFF,TRBV30,.
CAWSGGRGYGYTF,TRBV30,.
CASTPRGSNEKLFF,TRBV5-6,once
CASSSGVSRSDEQFF,TRBV5-1,.
CAWSVQGSDTQYF,TRBV30,.
CASSYSNRGRVYEQYF,TRBV6-5,few
CASSYRYEQYF,TRBV5-8,few
CASGSGGVGDTQYF,TRBV5-6,.
CASSLTPTSRRRTGELFF,TRBV7-9,.
CASSLTGEGSPLHF,TRBV19,.
CASRRTWDVNYGYTF,TRBV6-6,.
CASSRPGRSEKLFF,TRBV19,.
CASSPQDSGGSNEQFF,TRBV18,.
CASSRQDFTEAFF,TRBV12-5,few
CASSPVFDRNIQYF,TRBV19,.
CAWSRDTFAYNEQFF,TRBV30,.